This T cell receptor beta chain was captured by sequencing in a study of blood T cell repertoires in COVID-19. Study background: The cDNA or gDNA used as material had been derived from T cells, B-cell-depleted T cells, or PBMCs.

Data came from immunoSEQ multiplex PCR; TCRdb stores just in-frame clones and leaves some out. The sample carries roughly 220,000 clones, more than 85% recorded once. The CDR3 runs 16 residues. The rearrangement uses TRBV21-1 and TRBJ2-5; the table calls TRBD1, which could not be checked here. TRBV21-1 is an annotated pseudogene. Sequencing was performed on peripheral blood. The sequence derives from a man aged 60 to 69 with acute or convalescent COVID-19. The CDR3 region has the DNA TGTGCCAGCAGCAAAAGAAATACAGGCAGCCAAGAGACCCAGTACTTC. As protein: CASSKRNTGSQETQYF.